Shown below are 7 T cell receptor beta chains from a single sample sequenced in a study of blood T cells in healthy people across ages. Combining a sample-barcoded 5' primer with a J-beta primer mix, a second PCR ran for roughly 7 to 12 cycles. TCRdb itself ran the 5' RACE reads through MiXCR, one entry per CDR3 protein. Among about 900,000 distinct CDR3 sequences listed, around 49% were seen once. The specimen sequenced was blood. Receptor source: a man aged 25-45 years in good health.

The chain is built from TRBV5-5 and TRBJ2-7, with 7 bases fitting TRBD1. The CDR3 is 15 amino acids. The junction had 6 bases not matched to a gene; V was cut back by 3 bases and J by 0 bases. Germline values: CDR1 SGHKS, CDR2 YYEKEE (reference sequence). The CDR3 region is CASSSGDRISYEQYF. In DNA form, the CDR3 reads TGTGCCAGCAGCTCCGGGGACAGAATCTCCTACGAGCAGTACTTC.

The rearrangement links TRBV6-5 to TRBJ1-1; no clear D. The V end was cut by 6 bases, the J end by 5 bases, with 16 bases between. The CDR3 has 14 amino acids. Germline V gives CDR1 MNHEY, CDR2 SVGAGI. The DNA of the CDR3 is TGTGCCAGCAGCCCCCAGCCGGTAGAGACTGAAGCTTTCTTT. Translation: CASSPQPVETEAFF.

The chain combines TRBV27 with TRBJ2-1, with 9 bases that match TRBD2. The CDR3 runs 18 residues. V trimming: 5 bases; J trimming: 0 bases; junction bases outside the gene matches: 11. Germline CDR1 and CDR2: MNHEY and SMNVEV (reference sequence). The CDR3 bases are TGTGCCAGCAGTCGAGGGAGCGGGGGGCCCCGCTCCTACAATGAGCAGTTCTTC. Translated: CASSRGSGGPRSYNEQFF.

The chain joins TRBV20-1 to TRBJ2-7; D may be TRBD2 (5 bases). This CDR3 has 14 residues. Trimming took 3 bases from V and 0 from J, leaving 12 bases between them. Germline loops: CDR1 DFQATT, CDR2 SNEGSKA (reference sequence). The CDR3 protein is CSASAGSSSYEQYF. CDR3 coding DNA: TGCAGTGCTAGTGCGGGTTCCAGCTCCTACGAGCAGTACTTC.

This clonotype was seen only a few times. This chain connects TRBV6-2 or TRBV6-3 to TRBJ1-5, with 9 nucleotides matching TRBD1. V was clipped by 4 bases and J by 0 bases; unmatched bases: 4. CDR3 length: 16 amino acids. Per the germline V gene, CDR1 is MNHEY and CDR2 is SVGEGT. Written as DNA, the CDR3 is TGTGCCAGCAGTTCAGGACAGGGGATTAGCAATCAGCCCCAGCATTTT. Translation gives CASSSGQGISNQPQHF.

Only a few counts were recorded for this clonotype. The chain joins TRBV5-1 to TRBJ2-7; 14 bases align to TRBD2. The ends lost 5 bases at V and 7 bases at J; junction bases unmatched: 5. The germline gives CDR1 SGHRS, CDR2 YFSETQ. The CDR3 runs to 14 residues. This CDR3 reads CASSSGLAGDEQYF. In DNA form, the CDR3 reads TGCGCCAGCAGTTCGGGACTAGCGGGGGATGAGCAGTACTTC. Complete variable domain (other parts from reference TRBV5-1 and TRBJ2-7): KAGVTQTPRYLIKTRGQQVTLSCSPISGHRSVSWYQQTPGQGLQFLFEYFSETQRNKGNFPGRFSGRQFSNSRSEMNVSTLELGDSALYLCASSSGLAGDEQYFGPGTRLTVT.

This clonotype was observed a few times. This sequence joins TRBV3-1 and TRBJ2-3, with 8 bases lining up with TRBD2. Germline CDR1 reads LGHDT; CDR2 reads YNNKEL (reference sequence). V dropped 0 bases and J dropped 5; count of bases not matched to a gene: 10. The CDR3 runs to 17 residues. CDR3 sequence (DNA): TGTGCCAGCAGCCAAGAGATTAGCGGGGTATCTATAGATACGCAGTATTTT. This sequence encodes CASSQEISGVSIDTQYF.